A single count supports the clone carrying this T cell receptor (beta chain). Its antigen is undetermined. The data stem from a study of blood T cells in healthy people across ages. Findings of the study overall: Long-lived donors exceeded aged donors in naive CD4+ cells and diversity. Among T cells, TCR beta diversity per million cells dropped roughly linearly as age rose.

CDR3 length equals 13 residues. Per germline, CDR1 LGHDT and CDR2 YNNKEL (reference sequence). V trimming: 8 bases; J trimming: 5 bases; junction bases outside the gene matches: 4. With a J-beta primer mix and a sample-barcoded 5' primer, a second PCR ran about 6 to 11 cycles. Every cDNA was tagged by a template-switch adaptor with 12 random nucleotides. MiXCR, run by TCRdb on the 5' RACE reads, gives a single entry per CDR3 protein. The sample lists about 1,500,000 distinct CDR3 sequences, 28% occurring once. The clonotype originates from a woman younger than 45 in good health. The chain is built from TRBV3-1 and TRBJ2-1; 9 nucleotides line up with TRBD2. The sequenced sample was blood. The CDR3 reads CASAAGGDNEQFF. The CDR3, as DNA: TGTGCCAGCGCGGCGGGGGGGGACAATGAGCAGTTCTTC.